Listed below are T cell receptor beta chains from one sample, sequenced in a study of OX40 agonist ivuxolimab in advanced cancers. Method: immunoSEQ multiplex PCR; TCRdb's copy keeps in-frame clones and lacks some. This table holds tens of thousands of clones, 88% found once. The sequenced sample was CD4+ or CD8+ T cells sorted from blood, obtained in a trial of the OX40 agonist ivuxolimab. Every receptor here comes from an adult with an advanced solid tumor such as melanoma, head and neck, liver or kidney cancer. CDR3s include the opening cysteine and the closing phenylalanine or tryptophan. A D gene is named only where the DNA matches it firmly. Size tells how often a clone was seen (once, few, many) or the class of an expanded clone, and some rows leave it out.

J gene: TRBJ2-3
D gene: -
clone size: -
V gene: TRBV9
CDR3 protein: CASSLGSIPGDTQYF
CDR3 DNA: TGTGCCAGCAGCTTGGGGTCTATACCAGGAGATACGCAGTATTTT

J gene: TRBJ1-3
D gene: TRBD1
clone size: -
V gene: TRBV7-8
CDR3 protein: CASSSDRGGMRGNTIYF
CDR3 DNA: TGTGCCAGCAGCTCAGACAGGGGAGGTATGCGAGGAAACACCATATATTTT

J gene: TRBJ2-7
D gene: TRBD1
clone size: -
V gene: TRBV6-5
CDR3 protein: CASRPGQGKLEQYF
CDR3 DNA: TGTGCCAGCAGACCGGGACAGGGTAAATTGGAGCAGTACTTC

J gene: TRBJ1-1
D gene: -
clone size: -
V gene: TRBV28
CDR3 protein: CASGSPRTANTEAFF
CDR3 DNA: TGTGCCAGCGGATCCCCTAGGACGGCGAACACTGAAGCTTTCTTT

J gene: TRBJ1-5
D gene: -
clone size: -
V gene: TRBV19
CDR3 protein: CASSIDRTAQPQHF
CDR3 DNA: TGTGCCAGTAGTATAGATCGGACGGCTCAGCCCCAGCATTTT

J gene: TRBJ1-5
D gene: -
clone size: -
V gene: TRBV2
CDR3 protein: CASSEQGGDQPQHF
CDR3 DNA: TGTGCCAGCAGTGAACAGGGAGGGGATCAGCCCCAGCATTTT

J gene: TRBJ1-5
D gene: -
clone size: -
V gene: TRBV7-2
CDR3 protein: CASSQIRSGQPQHF
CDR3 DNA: TGTGCCAGCAGCCAGATCAGGAGCGGTCAGCCCCAGCATTTT

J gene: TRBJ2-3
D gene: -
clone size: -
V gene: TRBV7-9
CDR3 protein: CASSHRETDTQYF
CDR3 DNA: TGTGCCAGCAGCCACAGGGAGACAGATACGCAGTATTTT

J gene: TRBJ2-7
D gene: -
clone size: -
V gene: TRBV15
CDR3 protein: CATSRTRGAYEQYF
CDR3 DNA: TGTGCCACCAGCAGAACTCGCGGGGCCTACGAGCAGTACTTC

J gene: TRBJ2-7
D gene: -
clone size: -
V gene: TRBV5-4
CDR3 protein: CASSLPGVSSYEQYF
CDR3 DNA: TGTGCCAGCAGCTTGCCAGGGGTTTCCTCCTACGAGCAGTACTTC

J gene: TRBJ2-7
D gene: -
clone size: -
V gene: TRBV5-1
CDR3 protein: CASSVVWGNEQYF
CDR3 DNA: TGCGCCAGCAGTGTCGTCTGGGGGAACGAGCAGTACTTC

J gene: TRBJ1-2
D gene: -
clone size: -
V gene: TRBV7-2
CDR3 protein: CASSLERTVAYGYTF
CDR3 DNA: TGTGCCAGCAGCTTAGAGAGGACGGTGGCCTATGGCTACACCTTC

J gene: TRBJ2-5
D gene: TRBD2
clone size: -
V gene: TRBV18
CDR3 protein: CASSPPASGGGKETQYF
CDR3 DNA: TGTGCCAGCTCACCACCGGCTAGCGGGGGCGGAAAAGAGACCCAGTACTTC

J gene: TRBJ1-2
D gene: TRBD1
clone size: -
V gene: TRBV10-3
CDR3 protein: CAISDVTQGASYTF
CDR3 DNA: TGTGCCATCAGTGACGTCACGCAGGGGGCCTCCTACACCTTC

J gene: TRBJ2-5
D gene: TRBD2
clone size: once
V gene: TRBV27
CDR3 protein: CASSTGTRTETQYF
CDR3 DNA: TGTGCCAGCAGTACCGGGACTAGAACAGAGACCCAGTACTTC

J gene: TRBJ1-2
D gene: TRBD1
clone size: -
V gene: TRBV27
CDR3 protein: CASRGDRAGGYTF
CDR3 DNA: TGTGCCAGCAGGGGGGACAGGGCGGGCGGCTACACCTTC

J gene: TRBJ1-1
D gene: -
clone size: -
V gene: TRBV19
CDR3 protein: CASSILSTQITEAFF
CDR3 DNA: TGTGCCAGTAGTATCTTAAGTACCCAAATCACTGAAGCTTTCTTT

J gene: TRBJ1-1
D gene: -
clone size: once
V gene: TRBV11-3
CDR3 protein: CASSVRVNTEAFF
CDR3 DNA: TGTGCCAGCAGCGTCCGGGTGAACACTGAAGCTTTCTTT

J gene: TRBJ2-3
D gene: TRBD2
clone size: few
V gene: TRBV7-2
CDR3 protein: CASSSYRGVTDTQYF
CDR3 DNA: TGTGCCAGCAGCTCATACCGGGGGGTCACAGATACGCAGTATTTT

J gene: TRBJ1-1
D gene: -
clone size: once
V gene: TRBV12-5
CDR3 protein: CASGSGTGAGSTEAFF
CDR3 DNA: TGTGCTAGTGGTTCTGGTACGGGGGCCGGGAGCACTGAAGCTTTCTTT

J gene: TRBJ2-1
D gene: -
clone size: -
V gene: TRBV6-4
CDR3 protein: CASSGWRGAMDEQFF
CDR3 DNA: TGTGCCAGCAGTGGGTGGAGAGGGGCGATGGATGAGCAGTTCTTC

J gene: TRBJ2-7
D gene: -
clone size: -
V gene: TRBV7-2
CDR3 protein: CASSFSGEQYF
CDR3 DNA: TGTGCCAGCAGCTTCTCGGGCGAGCAGTACTTC

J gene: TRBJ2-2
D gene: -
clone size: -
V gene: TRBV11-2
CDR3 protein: CASSRIGRRGGELFF
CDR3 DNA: TGTGCCAGCAGTCGCATAGGGCGGCGGGGCGGGGAGCTGTTTTTT